Presented here are 13 T cell receptor beta chains from one specimen sequenced in a study of early T cells in non-severe SARS-CoV-2 infection. A single record per CDR3 protein comes from TCRdb applying MiXCR to the 5' RACE reads. The data show roughly 57,000 distinct CDR3 sequences, roughly an eighth seen once. This material consisted of whole blood, taken at baseline. The receptors were gathered from an adult who was a healthcare worker with PCR-confirmed SARS-CoV-2 infection or an uninfected control (not recorded which).

J is TRBJ2-3 and V is TRBV11-2; D may be TRBD2 (6 bases). V gave up 4 bases and J gave up 2 bases, with 10 bases separating them. The CDR3 length is 14 residues. Germline V gene sequence: CDR1 SGHAT, CDR2 FQNNGV. For the CDR3, the DNA is TGTGCCAGCAGCTACGGGAGTGCCACAGATACGCAGTATTTT. It codes for CASSYGSATDTQYF. Based on the CDR3 plus reference TRBV11-2 and TRBJ2-3, the full variable domain is EAGVAQSPRYKIIEKRQSVAFWCNPISGHATLYWYQQILGQGPKLLIQFQNNGVVDDSQLPKDRFSAERLKGVDSTLKIQPAKLEDSAVYLCASSYGSATDTQYFGPGTRLTVL.

This clonotype was found a few times. The chain combines TRBV7-9 with TRBJ2-7; a possible D gene is TRBD1 (5 bases). The CDR3 has 15 amino acids. V was trimmed by 5 bases and J by 5 bases, leaving 19 bases between them. CDR1 is SEHNR, CDR2 FQNEAQ, per germline (reference sequence). The CDR3 DNA reads TGTGCCAGCAGCCCAAAGCGTCGACAGCACAACGAGCAGTACTTC. Protein: CASSPKRRQHNEQYF. Full variable domain (rest looked up from reference TRBV7-9 and TRBJ2-7): DTGVSQNPRHKITKRGQNVTFRCDPISEHNRLYWYRQTLGQGPEFLTYFQNEAQLEKSRLLSDRFSAERPKGSFSTLEIQRTEQGDSAMYLCASSPKRRQHNEQYFGPGTRLTVT.

This clonotype appeared a few times. J is TRBJ2-6 and V is TRBV5-1; 9 bases line up with TRBD1. V was clipped by 0 bases and J by 0 bases; unmatched bases: 1. This CDR3 spans 17 amino acids. Germline V gene sequence: CDR1 SGHRS, CDR2 YFSETQ. CDR3 sequence (DNA): TGCGCCAGCAGCTTGGCGACAGGGGGCTCTGGGGCCAACGTCCTGACTTTC. This translates into CASSLATGGSGANVLTF.

This clonotype was observed a few times. The chain joins TRBV7-8 to TRBJ2-1, with 8 bases aligning to TRBD1. V dropped 5 bases and J dropped 2; count of bases not matched to a gene: 8. The CDR3 is 16 residues long. CDR1 is SGHVS, CDR2 FQNEAQ, per germline. The CDR3: CASSIRRDRPYNEQFF. The CDR3 bases are TGTGCCAGCAGCATCCGACGGGACAGGCCCTACAATGAGCAGTTCTTC.

This clonotype has ten or more counts. This chain connects TRBV7-6 to TRBJ2-2; the D is unclear. The CDR3 runs to 13 residues. Germline CDR1 SGHVS, CDR2 FNYEAQ. Trimming pared 1 base from V and 6 bases from J, leaving 6 bases between. The CDR3 coding sequence is TGTGCCAGCAGCTTAGAAGGGTCCGGGGAGCTGTTTTTT. Its translation is CASSLEGSGELFF.

This clonotype was seen many times. The chain is built from TRBV4-2 and TRBJ1-1; the D gene is possibly TRBD1 (6 bases). CDR3 size: 15 residues. CDR1 and CDR2 (germline): LGHNA, YNFKEQ. The V gene lost 1 base and the J gene lost 8 bases, with 17 bases spanning the gap. The CDR3 DNA reads TGTGCCAGCAGCCAAGCATCGGCCAGGGGTGACGAAGCTTTCTTT. Its translation is CASSQASARGDEAFF.

The chain carries TRBV6-5 and TRBJ2-2; the D call may be TRBD1 or TRBD2 (5 bases each). V lost 9 bases, J lost 4 bases, and 9 bases lay in between. The germline CDR1 and CDR2 sequences are MNHEY and SVGAGI. The CDR3 is 12 amino acids. This CDR3 is CASQRGTGELFF. The CDR3, as DNA: TGTGCCAGTCAGAGGGGCACCGGGGAGCTGTTTTTT.

This clonotype was seen once. The chain recombines TRBV7-2 with TRBJ2-2, with 13 bases fitting TRBD2. V shed 1 base, J shed 4 bases, and the junction held 6 bases outside the gene matches. The germline V gene has CDR1 SGHTA and CDR2 FQGNSA. The CDR3 covers 18 residues. CDR3 protein: CASSLGGLAGDGTGELFF. CDR3 DNA sequence: TGTGCCAGCAGCTTAGGTGGACTAGCGGGGGACGGCACCGGGGAGCTGTTTTTT.

This clonotype was seen at least ten times. The gene calls are TRBV7-9 and TRBJ2-1; D remains ambiguous. Trimming left V 2 bases short and J 0 bases short, with 8 bases between. Germline-derived CDR1 and CDR2 are SEHNR and FQNEAQ (reference sequence). CDR3 length: 15 residues. In DNA, the CDR3 is TGTGCCAGCAGCTTATCGGAGCACTCCTACAATGAGCAGTTCTTC. Amino acids: CASSLSEHSYNEQFF.

The J gene is TRBJ2-7, the V gene TRBV7-2, with D uncertain. The V end lost 2 bases, the J end lost 5 bases, and 13 bases lay between the germline ends. Germline V CDR1 and CDR2: SGHTA, FQGNSA. The CDR3 is 14 residues long. This CDR3 reads CASSLMRTSDEQYF. The CDR3 DNA is TGTGCCAGCAGCTTAATGAGGACGTCGGACGAGCAGTACTTC.

The CDR3 here is CASSQRDTYGYTF. CDR3 coding DNA: TGTGCCAGCAGCCAGAGGGACACCTATGGCTACACCTTC. The V and J genes are TRBV4-2 and TRBJ1-2, with D perhaps matching TRBD1 (6 bases). The CDR3 covers 13 residues. Germline lookup yields CDR1 LGHNA and CDR2 YNFKEQ. Between the trimmed V and J ends, which lost 3 bases and 4 bases, there was a span of 9 bases.

The chain recombines TRBV3-1 with TRBJ2-3; 7 bases are a match to TRBD1. CDR3 length: 16 amino acids. Germline-derived CDR1 and CDR2 are LGHDT and YNNKEL (reference sequence). Trimming at V came to 4 bases and at J to 2 bases, leaving 9 bases not matched to a gene. CDR3 bases: TGTGCCAGCAGCCGGGTGGGCACAGGGGTCACAGATACGCAGTATTTT. It codes for CASSRVGTGVTDTQYF.

This clonotype was recorded many times. The genes are TRBV7-2 and TRBJ2-2, with 10 bases that match TRBD2. V lost 5 bases and J lost 2; bases outside the gene matches: 2. The length of the CDR3 is 15 residues. Germline lookup yields CDR1 SGHTA and CDR2 FQGNSA. CDR3 nucleotide sequence: TGTGCCAGCAGCCGGACTAGCGGAAACACCGGGGAGCTGTTTTTT. It yields the protein CASSRTSGNTGELFF. The variable domain in full, completed from reference TRBV7-2 and TRBJ2-2, reads GAGVSQSPSNKVTEKGKDVELRCDPISGHTALYWYRQSLGQGLEFLIYFQGNSAPDKSGLPSDRFSAERTGGSVSTLTIQRTQQEDSAVYLCASSRTSGNTGELFFGEGSRLTVL.